The sequence of this T cell receptor (beta chain) was determined in a study of OX40 agonist ivuxolimab in advanced cancers. Study in general: Prior anti-PD-1, anti-PD-L1 or anti-CTLA-4 therapy was allowed; roughly 40% had some.

Whole-study findings and limits: Partial responders receiving 0.1-3.0 mg/kg showed among the lowest clonal expansion.

With respect to this clone: Antigen: not known.

CDR3 length equals 18 residues. Losses at the gene ends were 5 bases for V and 2 bases for J; bases not matched to a gene: 16. Germline CDR1 reads LNHDA; CDR2 reads SQIVND (reference sequence). Profiled with immunoSEQ multiplex PCR; TCRdb holds only in-frame clones, not every one. The sample holds 81,000 or so clones, about 92% seen once. This sample comprised CD4+ or CD8+ T cells sorted from blood, obtained in a trial of the OX40 agonist ivuxolimab. This TCR came from an adult with an advanced solid tumor such as melanoma, head and neck, liver or kidney cancer. V usage is TRBV19 and J usage is TRBJ2-7; 9 bases map to TRBD1. The chain's CDR3 is CASSLQPRGQGVPYEQYF. CDR3 bases: TGTGCCAGTAGTCTCCAACCCCGGGGACAGGGAGTCCCCTACGAGCAGTACTTC.